The clone carrying this T cell receptor (beta chain) is a singleton in its sample. Its matching antigen is unknown. Some clones are missing from TCRdb's copy, which holds only in-frame ones; the method was immunoSEQ multiplex PCR. The sample records roughly 380,000 clones, around 84% being singletons. Treatment specified: some 20 received Ad26.COV2.S at low or high dose, single or two shots; 5 received placebo; per-sample allocation not given. Collection of the samples took place on day 63 after the first injection of vaccine or placebo. As its vector, the vaccine had Ad26, which expressed Wuhan-strain SARS-CoV-2 spike. This entry belongs to a study of Ad26.COV2.S vaccination and SARS-CoV-2 variants. Study details: It was the COV1001 Ad26.COV2.S trial arm that included the donor. Study outcomes and limitations: The analyses of TCR breadth and depth may have understated the size of total T cell responses. Breadth measured for non-spike TCRs was similar across vaccine and placebo recipients.

The sample was peripheral blood, taken in a trial of Ad26.COV2.S vaccine versus placebo. This sequence originates from a person between 18 and 60 years old who received the Ad26.COV2.S COVID-19 vaccine or a placebo.

CDR3 residues: CASSRGGGTEAFF. The CDR3 nucleotides are TGTGCCAGCAGCCGAGGAGGAGGCACTGAAGCTTTCTTT. The rearrangement links TRBV12-3 or TRBV12-4 to TRBJ1-1; D not certain. V dropped 6 bases and J dropped 4 bases, with 12 bases sitting between them. CDR3 length: 13 amino acids.